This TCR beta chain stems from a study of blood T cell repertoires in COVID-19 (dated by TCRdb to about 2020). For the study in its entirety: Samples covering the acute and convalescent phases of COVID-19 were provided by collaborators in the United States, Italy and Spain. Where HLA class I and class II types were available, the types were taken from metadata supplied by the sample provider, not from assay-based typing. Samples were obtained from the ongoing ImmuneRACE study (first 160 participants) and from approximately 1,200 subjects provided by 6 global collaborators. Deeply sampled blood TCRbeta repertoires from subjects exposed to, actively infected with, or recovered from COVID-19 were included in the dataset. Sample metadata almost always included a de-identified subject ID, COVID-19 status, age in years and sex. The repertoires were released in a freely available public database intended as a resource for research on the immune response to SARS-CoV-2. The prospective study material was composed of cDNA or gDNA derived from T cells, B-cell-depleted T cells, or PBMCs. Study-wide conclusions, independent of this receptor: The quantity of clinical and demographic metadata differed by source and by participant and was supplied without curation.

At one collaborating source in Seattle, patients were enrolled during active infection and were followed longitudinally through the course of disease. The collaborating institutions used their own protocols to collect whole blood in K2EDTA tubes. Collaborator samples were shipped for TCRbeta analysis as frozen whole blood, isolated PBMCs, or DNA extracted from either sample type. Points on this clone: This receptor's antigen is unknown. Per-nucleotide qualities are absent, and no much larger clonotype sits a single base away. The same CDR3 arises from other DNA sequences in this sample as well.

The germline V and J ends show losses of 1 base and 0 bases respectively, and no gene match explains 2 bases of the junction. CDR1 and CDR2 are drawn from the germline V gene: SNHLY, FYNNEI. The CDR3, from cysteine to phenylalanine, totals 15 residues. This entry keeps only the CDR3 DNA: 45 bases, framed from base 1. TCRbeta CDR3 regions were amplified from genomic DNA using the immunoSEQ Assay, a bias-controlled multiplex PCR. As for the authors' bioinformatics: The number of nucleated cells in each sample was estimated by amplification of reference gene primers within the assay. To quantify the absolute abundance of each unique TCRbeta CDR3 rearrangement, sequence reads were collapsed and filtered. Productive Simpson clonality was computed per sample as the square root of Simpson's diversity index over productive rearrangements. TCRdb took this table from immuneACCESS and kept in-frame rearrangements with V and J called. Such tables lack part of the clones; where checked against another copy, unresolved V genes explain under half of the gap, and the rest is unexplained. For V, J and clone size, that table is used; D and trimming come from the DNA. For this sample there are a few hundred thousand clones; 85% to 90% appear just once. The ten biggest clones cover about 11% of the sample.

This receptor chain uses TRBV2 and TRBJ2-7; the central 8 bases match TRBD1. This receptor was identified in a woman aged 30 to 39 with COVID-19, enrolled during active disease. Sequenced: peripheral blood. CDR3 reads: CASSEGTGRSYEQYF. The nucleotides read TGTGCCAGCAGTGAAGGGACAGGGCGCTCCTACGAGCAGTACTTC.